The rows below give T cell receptor beta chains drawn from one sample of a study of Graves' ophthalmopathy and Graves' hyperthyroidism. TCRdb itself ran the multiplex PCR reads through MiXCR, one entry per CDR3 protein. The sample contains about 740,000 distinct CDR3 sequences, roughly 40% of which appear only once. Input material: peripheral blood. Receptor source: an adult man with Graves' ophthalmopathy. Each CDR3 is given with its conserved first and last residue. Each record gives: J gene, V gene, D gene, clone size, CDR3 protein, CDR3 DNA. A D gene is named only where the DNA matches it firmly. Clone size is stated in some rows and not others, as once, few, many or a class when expanded.

TRBJ2-6	TRBV25-1	-	few	CASRPKGRYSGANVLTF	TGTGCCAGCAGACCCAAGGGCCGATACTCTGGGGCCAACGTCCTGACTTTC
TRBJ2-5	TRBV29-1	TRBD2	many	CSVDRGGGETQYF	TGCAGCGTTGATCGGGGGGGAGGAGAGACCCAGTACTTC
TRBJ1-5	TRBV20-1	-	-	CSARVEQGNQPQHF	TGCAGTGCTAGAGTAGAACAGGGCAATCAGCCCCAGCATTTT
TRBJ2-5	TRBV11-2	TRBD2	-	CASSPAGGAETQYF	TGTGCCAGCAGTCCAGCGGGGGGGGCGGAGACCCAGTACTTC
TRBJ1-5	TRBV6-7	-	many	CASTDGGYQPQHF	TGTGCCAGCACCGACGGGGGGTATCAGCCCCAGCATTTT
TRBJ1-5	TRBV10-3	-	-	CASTPNSNQPQHF	TGTGCCAGCACCCCAAATAGCAATCAGCCCCAGCATTTT
TRBJ1-2	TRBV9	-	many	CASSVGRVDYGYTF	TGTGCCAGCAGCGTAGGCAGGGTGGACTATGGCTACACCTTC
TRBJ1-2	TRBV5-6	-	few	CASTSGVGYGYTF	TGTGCCAGCACCTCGGGGGTGGGCTATGGCTACACCTTC
TRBJ1-2	TRBV7-3	-	few	CASSYSENYGYTF	TGTGCCAGCAGTTACTCGGAGAACTATGGCTACACCTTC
TRBJ2-7	TRBV10-1	-	many	CASIEGGLHYEQYF	TGCGCCAGCATCGAGGGGGGACTTCACTACGAGCAGTACTTC
TRBJ2-7	TRBV7-9	TRBD2	few	CASSLLAETYEQYF	TGTGCCAGCAGCTTACTAGCGGAGACCTACGAGCAGTACTTC
TRBJ2-2	TRBV25-1	-	-	CASLGQPRTTGELFF	TGTGCCAGCTTGGGGCAACCAAGAACAACCGGGGAGCTGTTTTTT
TRBJ2-7	TRBV12-3/TRBV12-4	-	few	CASNRDTSYEQYF	TGTGCCAGCAACCGGGACACTAGCTACGAGCAGTACTTC
TRBJ2-5	TRBV25-1	-	many	CASSSDWEETQYF	TGTGCCAGCAGTTCGGACTGGGAAGAGACCCAGTACTTC
TRBJ2-2	TRBV19	TRBD2	few	CASSTLGTSGGIYTGELFF	TGTGCCAGTAGTACCCTCGGGACTAGCGGGGGGATCTACACCGGGGAGCTGTTTTTT
TRBJ1-6	TRBV20-1	-	once	CSARFLAGGDSPLHF	TGCAGTGCTAGATTTCTAGCGGGAGGGGATTCACCCCTCCACTTT
TRBJ1-6	TRBV5-4	TRBD1	-	CASSPGTGYGNSPLHF	TGTGCCAGCAGCCCCGGGACAGGTTATGGTAATTCACCCCTCCACTTT
TRBJ1-4	TRBV6-5	TRBD1	-	CASSHSSGQEKLFF	TGTGCCAGCAGTCACTCTTCGGGACAGGAAAAACTGTTTTTT
TRBJ1-3	TRBV25-1	-	many	CASIQQGLSGNTIYF	TGTGCCAGCATTCAACAGGGTTTGTCTGGAAACACCATATATTTT
TRBJ1-6	TRBV25-1	TRBD1	-	CASRGDDRGGSPLHF	TGTGCCAGCAGGGGGGATGACAGGGGCGGATCACCCCTCCACTTT
TRBJ1-6	TRBV2	-	-	CASSQVALGANSPLHF	TGTGCCAGCAGCCAAGTCGCCTTAGGGGCAAATTCACCCCTCCACTTT
TRBJ2-7	TRBV7-9	-	few	CASSTEQLAYEQYF	TGTGCCAGCAGCACGGAGCAATTGGCCTACGAGCAGTACTTC
TRBJ1-2	TRBV7-9	-	few	CASSLPGAGYYGYTF	TGTGCCAGCAGCTTACCAGGAGCAGGGTATTATGGCTACACCTTC
TRBJ2-7	TRBV19	TRBD1	-	CASSPTQGARAYEQYF	TGTGCCAGCAGCCCTACTCAGGGGGCTAGAGCCTACGAGCAGTACTTC
TRBJ1-5	TRBV9	TRBD1	few	CASSESGTANQPQHF	TGTGCCAGCAGTGAATCCGGGACAGCGAATCAGCCCCAGCATTTT
TRBJ1-6	TRBV6-1	-	many	CASSDADLVFNSPLHF	TGTGCCAGCAGTGACGCCGACCTAGTCTTTAATTCACCCCTCCACTTT
TRBJ1-6	TRBV9	-	-	CASSPEETSGPLHF	TGTGCCAGCTCACCGGAGGAAACCTCGGGGCCCCTCCACTTT
TRBJ1-5	TRBV12-3/TRBV12-4	TRBD1	few	CASSLGQGVNQPQHF	TGTGCCAGCAGTTTAGGACAGGGGGTAAATCAGCCCCAGCATTTT
TRBJ1-2	TRBV4-1	-	few	CASSQGHSNYGYTF	TGCGCCAGCAGCCAAGGGCACAGTAACTATGGCTACACCTTC
TRBJ1-5	TRBV19	-	few	CASSPIRENQPQHF	TGTGCCAGTAGTCCAATCAGGGAGAATCAGCCCCAGCATTTT
TRBJ1-1	TRBV20-1	TRBD1	-	CSTQGDRVTEAFF	TGCAGTACCCAGGGGGACAGGGTCACTGAAGCTTTCTTT
TRBJ1-6	TRBV12-3/TRBV12-4	-	-	CASSFRASGRSPLHF	TGTGCCAGCAGTTTCCGGGCCTCGGGGCGGTCACCCCTCCACTTT
TRBJ1-2	TRBV25-1	-	-	CASSWGNTGGYGYTF	TGTGCCAGCAGCTGGGGGAACACCGGGGGGTATGGCTACACCTTC
TRBJ1-1	TRBV15	-	-	CATSSIQIEAFF	TGTGCCACCAGCAGTATACAGATTGAAGCTTTCTTT
TRBJ1-1	TRBV19	TRBD1	few	CASKRWAGGDTEAFF	TGTGCCAGTAAAAGATGGGCAGGGGGGGACACTGAAGCTTTCTTT
TRBJ2-5	TRBV5-5	-	-	CASSLGDIRVETQYF	TGTGCCAGCAGCTTGGGGGACATTAGGGTAGAGACCCAGTACTTC
TRBJ2-7	TRBV11-2	-	many	CASSFTVVNEQYF	TGTGCCAGCAGCTTTACGGTTGTGAACGAGCAGTACTTC
TRBJ2-5	TRBV7-9	-	once	CASSQAFSQETQYF	TGTGCCAGCAGCCAAGCTTTTAGCCAAGAGACCCAGTACTTC
TRBJ2-5	TRBV25-1	-	-	CASNPRGGETQYF	TGTGCCAGCAATCCCCGGGGCGGAGAGACCCAGTACTTC
TRBJ2-7	TRBV7-9	TRBD2	-	CASTIGGAIFNEQYF	TGTGCCAGCACCATCGGGGGGGCGATCTTCAACGAGCAGTACTTC